A selection of T cell receptor beta chains follows, all from one sample in a study of OX40 agonist ivuxolimab in advanced cancers. Data came from immunoSEQ multiplex PCR; TCRdb stores just in-frame clones and leaves some out. This sample carries around 83,000 clones, approximately 88% of them seen once, and the ten largest clones take under 7.5%. Sequencing used CD4+ or CD8+ T cells sorted from blood, obtained in a trial of the OX40 agonist ivuxolimab. Every receptor here comes from an adult with an advanced solid tumor such as melanoma, head and neck, liver or kidney cancer. Each CDR3 is given with its conserved first and last residue. Fields, in order: D gene, J gene, clone size, V gene, CDR3 protein, CDR3 DNA. D genes are given only for firm matches. Size values are once, few and many counts, or a class for expanded clones, and some rows have none.

>-|TRBJ1-1|-|TRBV29-1
CSVTDRLQDTEAFF
TGCAGCGTCACCGACAGACTTCAGGACACTGAAGCTTTCTTT
>TRBD1|TRBJ1-3|few|TRBV7-9
CASSLSFGTGESRGNTIYF
TGTGCCAGCAGCTTATCGTTTGGGACAGGGGAGAGCAGGGGAAACACCATATATTTT
>-|TRBJ2-1|once|TRBV5-1
CASSLARGSTYNEQFF
TGCGCCAGCAGCTTGGCAAGGGGGTCGACCTACAATGAGCAGTTCTTC
>TRBD1|TRBJ2-1|-|TRBV19
CASSIVGTGANEQFF
TGTGCCAGTAGTATAGTAGGGACAGGGGCGAATGAGCAGTTCTTC
>-|TRBJ2-1|-|TRBV9
CASSARGSRGGSYNEQFF
TGTGCCAGCAGCGCGAGGGGATCAAGGGGGGGTTCCTACAATGAGCAGTTCTTC
>-|TRBJ2-7|-|TRBV4-2
CASSQDGGGSGYEQYF
TGTGCCAGCAGCCAAGATGGGGGCGGGAGCGGATACGAGCAGTACTTC
>-|TRBJ2-2|-|TRBV30
CAWSVPLAAGTGELFF
TGTGCCTGGAGTGTACCTTTAGCTGCGGGCACCGGGGAGCTGTTTTTT
>-|TRBJ1-4|-|TRBV11-3
CASSLPGGELFF
TGTGCCAGCAGCCTCCCGGGTGGGGAACTGTTTTTT
>-|TRBJ2-5|-|TRBV10-1
CASSESTSGEQYF
TGCGCCAGCAGTGAGTCAACTTCTGGGGAGCAGTACTTC
>-|TRBJ2-3|-|TRBV19
CASSTNRRTDTQYF
TGTGCCAGTAGTACTAACAGGCGCACAGATACGCAGTATTTT
>-|TRBJ2-3|-|TRBV6-6
CASSPYRSPDTQYF
TGTGCCAGCAGTCCCTACCGTAGCCCAGATACGCAGTATTTT
>-|TRBJ1-1|-|TRBV7-9
CASSGSTSHTEAFF
TGTGCCAGCAGCGGGTCGACCTCACACACTGAAGCTTTCTTT
>-|TRBJ1-2|-|TRBV5-4
CASSLGSQGRSYGYTF
TGTGCCAGCAGCTTGGGGTCGCAGGGAAGGTCCTATGGCTACACCTTC
>-|TRBJ1-5|once|TRBV10-3
CAISESSGAGGQPQHF
TGTGCCATCAGTGAGTCGTCGGGGGCCGGGGGTCAGCCCCAGCATTTT
>TRBD1|TRBJ1-2|-|TRBV2
CASTLGAGGTF
TGTGCCAGCACACTAGGGGCAGGGGGCACCTTC
>-|TRBJ2-3|-|TRBV5-4
CASSLDLGTGDTQYF
TGTGCCAGCAGCTTGGACCTGGGGACTGGAGATACGCAGTATTTT
>TRBD1|TRBJ2-2|-|TRBV27
CASSSFDRGLTGELFF
TGTGCCAGCAGTTCCTTTGACAGGGGTTTGACCGGGGAGCTGTTTTTT
>TRBD2|TRBJ2-5|-|TRBV6-1
CASSVGGTRETQYF
TGTGCCAGCAGTGTCGGGGGGACGAGGGAGACCCAGTACTTC
>TRBD1|TRBJ1-2|-|TRBV6-1
CASNRDRGGGYTF
TGTGCCAGCAACCGGGACAGGGGTGGCGGCTACACCTTC
>-|TRBJ2-3|-|TRBV2
CAYRDFTDTQYF
TGTGCGTACCGGGACTTCACAGATACGCAGTATTTT
>-|TRBJ2-1|-|TRBV6-6
CASSATRDYNEQFF
TGTGCCAGCAGTGCTACCAGGGATTACAATGAGCAGTTCTTC
>-|TRBJ2-2|-|TRBV18
CASSPPVNRVGGELFF
TGTGCCAGCTCACCACCGGTGAACAGGGTTGGCGGGGAGCTGTTTTTT
>TRBD2|TRBJ2-7|-|TRBV23-1
CASSHESGRGNEQYF
TGCGCCAGCAGTCATGAGAGCGGGAGGGGAAACGAGCAGTACTTC
>-|TRBJ2-2|-|TRBV5-1
CGSKFNTGELFF
TGCGGCTCCAAGTTTAACACCGGGGAGCTGTTTTTT
>-|TRBJ2-7|-|TRBV19
CASSERTDLSYEQYF
TGTGCCAGTAGTGAAAGGACGGATCTCTCCTACGAGCAGTACTTC
>TRBD1|TRBJ1-4|-|TRBV19
CASSPDRVNEKLFF
TGTGCCAGTAGTCCCGACAGGGTTAATGAAAAACTGTTTTTT
>-|TRBJ1-1|-|TRBV6-5
CASSYSGPLEAFF
TGTGCCAGCAGTTACTCCGGACCCCTTGAAGCTTTCTTT
>TRBD2|TRBJ2-1|-|TRBV6-4
CASSDQGLAGAGEQFF
TGTGCCAGCAGTGACCAGGGACTAGCGGGGGCCGGTGAGCAGTTCTTC
>TRBD1|TRBJ2-1|-|TRBV6-6
CASSKGAGRGPNEQFF
TGTGCCAGCTCCAAAGGGGCGGGTAGGGGGCCCAATGAGCAGTTCTTC
>TRBD1|TRBJ2-7|-|TRBV11-2
CASSKGQRSYEQYF
TGTGCCAGCAGCAAGGGACAGCGCAGCTACGAGCAGTACTTC
>-|TRBJ2-7|few|TRBV6-5
CASSYSFLGEQYF
TGTGCCAGCAGTTACTCGTTTCTCGGCGAGCAGTACTTC
>-|TRBJ2-2|-|TRBV4-2
CASSNRVPNTGELFF
TGTGCCAGCAGCAACAGGGTTCCGAACACCGGGGAGCTGTTTTTT
>TRBD1|TRBJ1-6|-|TRBV27
CASSRRQGYSPLHF
TGTGCCAGCAGTCGAAGACAGGGATATTCACCCCTCCACTTT
>-|TRBJ2-2|-|TRBV9
CASSVSPSKGAGELFF
TGTGCCAGCAGCGTGAGTCCCTCTAAGGGGGCCGGGGAGCTGTTTTTT
>TRBD1|TRBJ1-3|-|TRBV19
CASSDPGQGGNTIYF
TGTGCCAGTAGCGATCCTGGACAGGGTGGAAACACCATATATTTT
>-|TRBJ2-1|-|TRBV19
CASRLLSDSNEQFF
TGTGCCAGTAGATTGCTCAGCGATTCCAATGAGCAGTTCTTC
>-|TRBJ1-2|-|TRBV5-8
CASSLVSRRNYGYTF
TGTGCCAGCAGCTTGGTTAGCCGTCGGAACTATGGCTACACCTTC
>TRBD2|TRBJ2-3|-|TRBV5-8
CASSPSGRSTDTQYF
TGTGCCAGCAGCCCCAGCGGGAGGAGCACAGATACGCAGTATTTT
>-|TRBJ1-1|few|TRBV9
CASSVGEREAFF
TGTGCCAGCAGCGTAGGGGAGAGAGAAGCTTTCTTT
>TRBD2|TRBJ2-1|once|TRBV7-9
CASSLVVLLGTSEYNEQFF
TGTGCCAGCAGCTTAGTGGTCCTTTTAGGGACTAGCGAGTACAATGAGCAGTTCTTC
>-|TRBJ2-6|-|TRBV18
CASSPTAGGANVLTF
TGTGCCAGCTCACCTACAGCTGGTGGGGCCAACGTCCTGACTTTC
>-|TRBJ2-3|-|TRBV5-1
CASSEGRTTDTQYF
TGCGCCAGCAGCGAGGGACGGACCACAGATACGCAGTATTTT
>TRBD1|TRBJ1-2|few|TRBV4-1
CASSQAVRGRGKRYGYTF
TGCGCCAGCAGCCAAGCCGTCCGGGGCAGGGGGAAGCGCTATGGCTACACCTTC
>TRBD2|TRBJ2-1|few|TRBV7-6
CASSLVAGGPNEQFF
TGTGCCAGCAGCTTAGTTGCGGGAGGGCCCAATGAGCAGTTCTTC
>-|TRBJ2-5|-|TRBV5-4
CASSLVASPQETQYF
TGTGCCAGCAGCTTGGTCGCTAGCCCCCAGGAGACCCAGTACTTC
>-|TRBJ2-3|-|TRBV29-1
CSVDSVTDTQYF
TGCAGCGTTGACAGCGTCACAGATACGCAGTATTTT
>-|TRBJ1-6|-|TRBV5-1
CASSLGRSTDSPLHF
TGCGCCAGCTCCCTAGGGAGGTCAACGGATTCACCCCTCCACTTT
>-|TRBJ1-2|-|TRBV14
CASSQEVGAFYGYTF
TGTGCCAGCAGCCAAGAAGTGGGGGCGTTCTATGGCTACACCTTC
>-|TRBJ2-2|-|TRBV4-1
CASSQTTGPPAGELFF
TGCGCCAGCAGCCAAACGACAGGACCTCCAGCCGGGGAGCTGTTTTTT
>TRBD1|TRBJ1-2|-|TRBV4-3
CASSQSGGYGYTF
TGCGCCAGCAGCCAATCAGGGGGGTATGGCTACACCTTC
>TRBD2|TRBJ2-5|-|TRBV11-3
CASSPGLAGLQETQYF
TGTGCCAGCAGCCCGGGACTAGCGGGCCTTCAAGAGACCCAGTACTTC
>-|TRBJ1-1|-|TRBV10-2
CASSELGRTEAFF
TGCGCCAGCAGTGAGTTGGGTCGCACTGAAGCTTTCTTT
>TRBD2|TRBJ2-1|-|TRBV11-3
CASSLDRGSGGPYNEQFF
TGTGCCAGCAGCTTAGATCGCGGTAGCGGGGGACCCTACAATGAGCAGTTCTTC